Reported below is one TCR beta chain. Its antigen is not identified. Looked up from germline, CDR1 is MNHNY and CDR2 is SVGAGI (reference sequence). The CDR3 covers 13 residues. V shed 7 bases and J shed 1 base, with 10 bases lying between them. This sample is drawn from a study of T cell repertoires in cytomegalovirus infection. TCRdb processed the reads anew with MiXCR; each CDR3 protein has one entry. The table records nearly 700,000 distinct CDR3 sequences, around 35% of them present only once. This chain links TRBV6-6 with TRBJ2-5, with TRBD2 as a possible D gene (6 bases). The sequences come from cultured PBMCs, collected from culture after CMV antigen stimulation. The source of this sequence is a human donor in good health (CMV status not recorded). Some clones in this sample may be carry-over from other donors' samples. CDR3 sequence (DNA): TGTGCCAGCAATCCTAGCGCCCAAGAGACCCAGTACTTC. Translated: CASNPSAQETQYF.